The 13 T cell receptor beta chains presented below share a single source sample, sequenced in a study of blood T cell repertoires in COVID-19. The data were produced by immunoSEQ multiplex PCR, yet TCRdb's version contains in-frame clones alone and is incomplete. The data contain about 160,000 clones, 80% to 85% of them singletons. Sequencing was carried out using peripheral blood. The source is a man aged 18 to 29 with active or convalescent COVID-19.

This chain uses TRBV7-6 with TRBJ2-1, with TRBD2 matching over 8 bases. V lost 0 bases, J lost 9 bases, and 4 bases stayed unmatched. The CDR3 is made up of 14 amino acids. The V gene's germline CDR1 is SGHVS and CDR2 FNYEAQ. The CDR3, as DNA: TGTGCCAGCAGCTTAGCTCACCGGGAGGGTGAGCAGTTCTTC. This gives the protein CASSLAHREGEQFF.

V and J are TRBV2 and TRBJ2-7; 7 bases fit TRBD2. The V segment lost 6 bases and the J segment 2 bases; nucleotides outside the gene matches: 1. The germline gives CDR1 SNHLY, CDR2 FYNNEI. The CDR3 is 12 amino acids. The DNA for the CDR3 is TGTGCCAGCAGAGCGGGACCCTACGAGCAGTACTTC. It is translated as CASRAGPYEQYF.

The chain employs TRBV12-3 or TRBV12-4 and TRBJ1-2, with D tentatively TRBD1 (6 bases). This CDR3 spans 13 amino acids. V lost 3 bases and J lost 4, with 9 bases in between. The CDR3 DNA is TGTGCCAGCAGTTTTCAGGGGATCTATGGCTACACCTTC. Protein: CASSFQGIYGYTF.

V usage is TRBV7-8 and J usage is TRBJ2-7; no reliable D call. Trimming left V 3 bases short and J 6 bases short, with 21 bases between. This CDR3 contains 16 residues. In germline, CDR1 is SGHVS, CDR2 FQNEAQ. CDR3 amino acids: CASSLARGSVVFEQYF. CDR3 sequence (DNA): TGTGCCAGCAGCTTGGCCCGAGGCAGTGTAGTGTTCGAGCAGTACTTC.

This rearrangement joins TRBV2 to TRBJ1-4; 8 bases line up with TRBD1. Germline V CDR1 and CDR2: SNHLY, FYNNEI. V shed 2 bases and J 2 bases; nucleotides not matched to a gene: 4. CDR3 length: 16 residues. The CDR3: CASSERQGNTNEKLFF. Written as DNA, the CDR3 is TGTGCCAGCAGTGAACGACAGGGGAACACTAATGAAAAACTGTTTTTT. The entire variable domain, with the rest obtained from reference TRBV2 and TRBJ1-4, is as follows: EPEVTQTPSHQVTQMGQEVILRCVPISNHLYFYWYRQILGQKVEFLVSFYNNEISEKSEIFDDQFSVERPDGSNFTLKIRSTKLEDSAMYFCASSERQGNTNEKLFFGSGTQLSVL.

This clone has just one count. CDR3 sequence reads: CASSFRTNGGTEAFF. CDR3 nucleotides: TGTGCCAGCAGTTTTCGGACAAACGGAGGGACTGAAGCTTTCTTT. The chain uses TRBV28 and TRBJ1-1; TRBD1 might be the D (5 bases). This CDR3 is built from 15 residues. Germline assignment: CDR1 MDHEN and CDR2 SYDVKM. V was clipped by 3 bases and J by 5 bases, with 16 bases between them. The variable domain in full, with the rest retrieved from reference TRBV28 and TRBJ1-1, is DVKVTQSSRYLVKRTGEKVFLECVQDMDHENMFWYRQDPGLGLRLIYFSYDVKMKEKGDIPEGYSVSREKKERFSLILESASTNQTSMYLCASSFRTNGGTEAFFGQGTRLTVV.

The V and J genes are TRBV4-2 and TRBJ2-5; D is perhaps TRBD2 (5 bases). V lost 3 bases and J 1 base, leaving 18 bases between the germline ends. Germline lookup yields CDR1 LGHNA and CDR2 YNFKEQ. The CDR3 is 17 amino acids. Here the CDR3 DNA reads TGTGCCAGCAGCCACAGTCTGGACTCGGTGGGCCAAGAGACCCAGTACTTC. Its translation is CASSHSLDSVGQETQYF.

This chain joins TRBV18 and TRBJ2-4, with 11 bases matching TRBD1. This CDR3 has 14 amino acids. The germline V gene has CDR1 KGHSH and CDR2 LQKENI. V shed 6 bases and J 6 bases; nucleotides not matched to a gene: 4. The CDR3 here is CASSLGQGVNIQYF. The CDR3 DNA is TGTGCCAGCTCGTTGGGACAGGGGGTAAACATTCAGTACTTC.

The CDR3 region has the DNA TGTGCCAGCAGCCTGGACAGGAATCAGCCCCAGCATTTT. This translates into CASSLDRNQPQHF. The V and J genes are TRBV11-2 and TRBJ1-5; TRBD1 matches at 7 bases. CDR3 length equals 13 residues. CDR1 and CDR2 from the germline V gene are SGHAT and FQNNGV. J gave up 4 bases and V 5 bases, and 2 bases lay outside the gene matches.

Here the CDR3 DNA reads TGTGCCAGCAGCCTCCCCCGATTGCGGGGGGATTACGAGCAGTACTTC. Its protein is CASSLPRLRGDYEQYF. The chain links TRBV13 to TRBJ2-7, with 8 nucleotides matching TRBD2. CDR1 PRHDT and CDR2 FYEKMQ come from the germline V gene (reference sequence). The trim removed 5 bases at V and 4 bases at J, leaving 13 bases unmatched. The CDR3 sequence is 16 residues long. The whole variable domain, remainder taken from reference TRBV13 and TRBJ2-7, is AAGVIQSPRHLIKEKRETATLKCYPIPRHDTVYWYQQGPGQDPQFLISFYEKMQSDKGSIPDRFSAQQFSDYHSELNMSSLELGDSALYFCASSLPRLRGDYEQYFGPGTRLTVT.

This chain joins TRBV10-3 and TRBJ2-3; D not certain. This CDR3 is 15 amino acids long. V dropped 3 bases and J dropped 5 bases, with 15 bases sitting between them. Germline loops: CDR1 ENHRY, CDR2 SYGVKD. The CDR3 DNA sequence: TGTGCCATCAGTGACCCAGGAACCCCTGAAGATACGCAGTATTTT. Protein: CAISDPGTPEDTQYF.

This clone was observed a handful of times. The V gene is TRBV14, the J gene TRBJ2-3; 8 bases map to TRBD2. Germline loops: CDR1 SGHDN, CDR2 FVKESK. V gave up 1 base and J gave up 8 bases; unmatched junction bases: 2. The CDR3 is 13 residues long. The CDR3: CASSQGGGLTQYF. Here the CDR3 DNA reads TGTGCCAGCAGCCAAGGCGGGGGGCTTACGCAGTATTTT.

The chain's CDR3 is CAALGGGAGMNTEAFF. In nucleotides, the CDR3 is TGTGCCGCCCTAGGGGGAGGGGCAGGCATGAACACTGAAGCTTTCTTT. The V gene is TRBV19, the J gene TRBJ1-1; D possibly corresponds to TRBD1 (6 bases). V was pared by 11 bases and J by 0 bases, with 22 bases between. The CDR3 runs 16 residues. CDR1 is LNHDA, CDR2 SQIVND, per germline (reference sequence).